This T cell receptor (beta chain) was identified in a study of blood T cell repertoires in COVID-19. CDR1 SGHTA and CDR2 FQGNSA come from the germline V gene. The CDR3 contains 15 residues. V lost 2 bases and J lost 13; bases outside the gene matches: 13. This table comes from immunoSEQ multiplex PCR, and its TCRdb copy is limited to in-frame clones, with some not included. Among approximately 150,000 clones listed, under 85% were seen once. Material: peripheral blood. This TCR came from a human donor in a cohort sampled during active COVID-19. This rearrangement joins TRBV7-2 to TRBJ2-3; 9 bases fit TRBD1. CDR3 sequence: CASSLTPTGGARKYF. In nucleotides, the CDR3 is TGTGCCAGCAGCTTAACTCCAACAGGGGGCGCCCGAAAGTATTTT.